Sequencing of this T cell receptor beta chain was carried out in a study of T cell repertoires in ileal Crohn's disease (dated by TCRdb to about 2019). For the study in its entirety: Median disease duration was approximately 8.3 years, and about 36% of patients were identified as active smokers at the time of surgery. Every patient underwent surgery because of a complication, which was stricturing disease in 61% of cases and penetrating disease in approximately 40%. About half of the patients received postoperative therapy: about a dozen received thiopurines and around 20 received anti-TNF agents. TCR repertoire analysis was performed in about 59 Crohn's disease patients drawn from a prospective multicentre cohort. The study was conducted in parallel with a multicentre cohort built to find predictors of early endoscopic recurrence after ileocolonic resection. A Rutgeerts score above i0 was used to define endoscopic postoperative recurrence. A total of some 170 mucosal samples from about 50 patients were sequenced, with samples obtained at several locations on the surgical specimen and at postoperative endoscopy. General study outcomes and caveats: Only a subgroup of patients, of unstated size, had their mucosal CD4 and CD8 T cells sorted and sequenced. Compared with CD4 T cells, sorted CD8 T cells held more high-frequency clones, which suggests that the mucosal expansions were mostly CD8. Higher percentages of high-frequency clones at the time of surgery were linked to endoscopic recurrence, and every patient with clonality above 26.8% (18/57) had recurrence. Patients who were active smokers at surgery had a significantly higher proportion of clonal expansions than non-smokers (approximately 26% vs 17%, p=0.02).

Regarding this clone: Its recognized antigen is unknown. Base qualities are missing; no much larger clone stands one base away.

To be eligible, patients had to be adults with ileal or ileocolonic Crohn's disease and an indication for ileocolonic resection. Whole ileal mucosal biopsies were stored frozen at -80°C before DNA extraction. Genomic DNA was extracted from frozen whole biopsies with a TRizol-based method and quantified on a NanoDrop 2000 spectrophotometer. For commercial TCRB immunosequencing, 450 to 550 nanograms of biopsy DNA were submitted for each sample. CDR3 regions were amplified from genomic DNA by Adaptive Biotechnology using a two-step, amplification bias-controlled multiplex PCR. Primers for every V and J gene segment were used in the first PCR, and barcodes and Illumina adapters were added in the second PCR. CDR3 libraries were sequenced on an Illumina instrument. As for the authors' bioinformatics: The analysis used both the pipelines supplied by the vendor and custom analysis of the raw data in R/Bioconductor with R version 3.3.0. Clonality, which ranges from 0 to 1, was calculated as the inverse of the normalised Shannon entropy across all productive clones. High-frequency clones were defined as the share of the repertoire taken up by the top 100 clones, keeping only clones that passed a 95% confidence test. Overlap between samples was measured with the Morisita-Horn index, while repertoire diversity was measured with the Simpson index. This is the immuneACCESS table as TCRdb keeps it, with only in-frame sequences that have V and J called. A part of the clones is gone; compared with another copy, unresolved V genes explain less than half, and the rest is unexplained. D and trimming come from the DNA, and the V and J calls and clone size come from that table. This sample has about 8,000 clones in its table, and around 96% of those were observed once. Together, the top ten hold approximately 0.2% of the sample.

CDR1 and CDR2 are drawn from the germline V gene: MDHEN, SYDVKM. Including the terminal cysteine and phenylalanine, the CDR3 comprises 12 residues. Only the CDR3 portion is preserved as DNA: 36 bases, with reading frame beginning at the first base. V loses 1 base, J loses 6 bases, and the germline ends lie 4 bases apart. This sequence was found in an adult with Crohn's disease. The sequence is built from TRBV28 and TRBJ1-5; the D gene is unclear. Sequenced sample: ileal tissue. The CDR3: CASSLFSQPQHF. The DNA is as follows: TGTGCCAGCAGTTTATTCAGTCAGCCCCAGCATTTT. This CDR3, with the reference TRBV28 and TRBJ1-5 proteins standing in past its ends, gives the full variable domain DVKVTQSSRYLVKRTGEKVFLECVQDMDHENMFWYRQDPGLGLRLIYFSYDVKMKEKGDIPEGYSVSREKKERFSLILESASTNQTSMYLCASSLFSQPQHFGDGTRLSIL.